This record covers a single TCR beta chain. Its specificity is not known. Germline CDR1 reads SSHAT; CDR2 reads FNYEAQ (reference sequence). The length of the CDR3 is 15 residues. Generation of TCR beta libraries used UMI-labeled 5' RACE. One entry per CDR3 protein, without DNA, is what TCRdb gives after re-calling the 5' RACE reads. The table lists over 10,000 distinct CDR3 sequences, with 13% to 15% in the top ten. A negative magnetic separation step was used to enrich total CD8+ T cells. This entry is derived from a study of human CD8 memory T cell subsets. Study-wide results and caveats: The study sequenced T cell receptor beta chains and no other chains.

The source of this sequence is a human donor in good health. Sequencing was performed on CD8+ T cells from PBMCs. The rearrangement links TRBV7-7 to TRBJ1-6; absent DNA, TCRdb's TRBD1 call cannot be checked. The CDR3 is CASSPPRVDNSPLHF.